These T cell receptor beta chains were read from a single sample in a study of T cell responses to AZD1222 COVID-19 vaccine. The method was immunoSEQ multiplex PCR; TCRdb's version includes in-frame clones alone and lacks a portion of them. The profile covers roughly 120,000 clones, with around nine tenths appearing a single time and around 7.1% taken by the ten largest. This sample comprised peripheral blood, obtained 28 days after the second AZD1222 dose. The receptors derive from an adult who received the AZD1222 COVID-19 vaccine. CDR3s include the opening cysteine and the closing phenylalanine or tryptophan. Each record gives: J gene, D gene, clone size, V gene, CDR3 DNA, CDR3 protein. D genes are given only for firm matches. Where a row states a size, it is once, few, many or the class of an expanded clone; other rows omit it.

TRBJ1-4	.	.	TRBV11-3	TGTGCCAGCAGCCTGGGGCAGGGTAATGAAAAACTGTTTTTT	CASSLGQGNEKLFF
TRBJ2-2	.	.	TRBV7-3	TGTGCCAGCAGCTCGGGACTGAACACCGGGGAGCTGTTTTTT	CASSSGLNTGELFF
TRBJ2-7	.	.	TRBV4-1	TGCGCCAGCAGAAGGGAAGGCGGTACCTACGAGCAGTACTTC	CASRREGGTYEQYF
TRBJ2-4	.	once	TRBV6-1	TGTGCCAGCAGTGACCGGACTACAGTAGCCAAAAACATTCAGTACTTC	CASSDRTTVAKNIQYF
TRBJ2-7	.	.	TRBV7-9	TGTGCCAGCAGCTTAGTCCCCACCTACGAGCAGTACTTC	CASSLVPTYEQYF
TRBJ2-7	TRBD2	.	TRBV11-3	TGTGCCAGCAGCCGGGGGGGAAACCGGGAGGCGACCTACGAGCAGTACTTC	CASSRGGNREATYEQYF
TRBJ2-1	.	few	TRBV28	TGTGCCAGCAGTCCCAACCTGGACACTAGTCACAATGAGCAGTTCTTC	CASSPNLDTSHNEQFF
TRBJ2-3	.	once	TRBV28	TGTGCCAGCAGTTTTTCGCCCGAGACAGATACGCAGTATTTT	CASSFSPETDTQYF
TRBJ2-1	TRBD2	once	TRBV13	TGTGCCAGCAGCCGGGACTACGGTGAGCAGTTCTTC	CASSRDYGEQFF
TRBJ1-1	TRBD1	.	TRBV19	TGTGCCAGTCGGCTCGGGCTACAGGGGACTGAAGCTTTCTTT	CASRLGLQGTEAFF
TRBJ2-5	.	.	TRBV6-5	TGTGCCAGCAGTTACTCTGGGGAGACCCAGTACTTC	CASSYSGETQYF
TRBJ1-2	.	once	TRBV5-6	TGTGCCAGCAGCTTGGATAGGTCGTACACCTTC	CASSLDRSYTF
TRBJ2-7	TRBD1	.	TRBV6-5	TGTGCCAGCAGTTACTCGACAGGGGGCGGCGAGCAGTACTTC	CASSYSTGGGEQYF
TRBJ2-7	.	.	TRBV5-5	TGTGCCAGCAGCTTGGCCAATTGGGAGGAGCAGTACTTC	CASSLANWEEQYF
TRBJ2-7	.	.	TRBV6-5	TGTGCCAGCAGTTACTCATATATAGAAGGATACGAGCAGTACTTC	CASSYSYIEGYEQYF
TRBJ2-1	.	.	TRBV6-5	TGTGCCAGCAGTTACGGCCCTACCGCGCAGTTCTTC	CASSYGPTAQFF
TRBJ2-5	TRBD2	.	TRBV28	TGTGCCAGCAGTGGCCACAGCGGCAAGAGACTAGCGGGACGGTACCAAGAGACCCAGTACTTC	CASSGHSGKRLAGRYQETQYF
TRBJ2-5	TRBD2	.	TRBV11-1	TGTGCCAGCAGCAAAACTAGCGGCTACCAAGAGACCCAGTACTTC	CASSKTSGYQETQYF
TRBJ2-7	.	.	TRBV21-1	TGTGCCAGCAGCAAAGTGGCGAGCGCGGTCTCCTACGAGCAGTACTTC	CASSKVASAVSYEQYF
TRBJ1-5	.	.	TRBV23-1	TGCGCCAGCAGTCACTCCCCCTACTATTCCAGCAATCAGCCCCAGCATTTT	CASSHSPYYSSNQPQHF
TRBJ2-7	TRBD2	.	TRBV10-1	TGCGCCACAGCGGGACTAGCGGGCTCCTACGAGCAGTACTTC	CATAGLAGSYEQYF
TRBJ1-6	.	.	TRBV7-8	TGTGCCAGCAGCTTAACTGGTGGGGGTAGGAATTCACCCCTCCACTTT	CASSLTGGGRNSPLHF
TRBJ1-2	.	once	TRBV19	TGTGCCAGTAGTGAAGGCCCGACGGACAGTTACTTTTACACCTTC	CASSEGPTDSYFYTF
TRBJ1-1	.	.	TRBV7-2	TGTGCCAGCAGCCCCCAACCCGGCCCTTATGGAGGCACTGAAGCTTTCTTT	CASSPQPGPYGGTEAFF
TRBJ1-1	.	.	TRBV10-3	TGTGCCATCAGTGTGGTAGGGAAGACTGAAGCTTTCTTT	CAISVVGKTEAFF
TRBJ1-1	.	.	TRBV7-9	TGTGCCAGCAGCTTAGGAGGGGTAACTGAAGCTTTCTTT	CASSLGGVTEAFF
TRBJ2-2	.	.	TRBV7-2	TGTGCCAGCAGATTAGTAGGGACAACGAACACCGGGGAGCTGTTTTTT	CASRLVGTTNTGELFF
TRBJ2-7	TRBD1	.	TRBV11-3	TGTGCCAGCAGCTTACAAGGGACAGGGATTTCCCGCGAGCAGTACTTC	CASSLQGTGISREQYF
TRBJ2-1	TRBD1	once	TRBV24-1	TGTGCCACCAGTGATCCCGGGACAGGGGGTCGGGGTTCCTACAATGAGCAGTTCTTC	CATSDPGTGGRGSYNEQFF
TRBJ2-7	.	.	TRBV6-5	TGTGCCAGCAGTAACCATCTCTACGAGCAGTACTTC	CASSNHLYEQYF
TRBJ2-1	TRBD1	once	TRBV27	TGTGCCAGCAGTTCGGGACAGGGGGGGTACAATGAGCAGTTCTTC	CASSSGQGGYNEQFF
TRBJ2-7	.	few	TRBV19	TGTGCCAGTAGTATAGAATCCCTAGGGGAGCAGTACTTC	CASSIESLGEQYF
TRBJ2-7	.	.	TRBV7-8	TGTGCCAGCAGCAATATGCGGGCCAACGGACCCCCGGGCGAGCAGTACTTC	CASSNMRANGPPGEQYF
TRBJ1-5	.	.	TRBV9	TGTGCCAGCAGCGTAGAAGAGGGTCAGCCCCAGCATTTT	CASSVEEGQPQHF
TRBJ1-1	.	.	TRBV18	TGTGCCAGCTCACCACCTGATCGAACGGGAACTTTCTTT	CASSPPDRTGTFF
TRBJ2-7	TRBD1	.	TRBV7-9	TGTGCCAGCAGCCCTAGGAGGGGACAGGGCTACGAGCAGTACTTC	CASSPRRGQGYEQYF
TRBJ1-1	TRBD1	.	TRBV11-3	TGTGCCAGCAGCTTAGATGCAGGGGGCGAAACTTTCTTT	CASSLDAGGETFF
TRBJ2-1	.	.	TRBV19	TGTGCCAGTAGTATAGATCTAGTGGGGGAGCAGTTCTTC	CASSIDLVGEQFF
TRBJ2-5	.	.	TRBV9	TGTGCCAGCAGCCGCTGGGGGTATCAAGAGACCCAGTACTTC	CASSRWGYQETQYF
TRBJ2-1	TRBD2	.	TRBV10-2	TGCGCCAGCAGTGATGGGACTAGCGGGATGACTAGGAATGAGCAGTTCTTC	CASSDGTSGMTRNEQFF
TRBJ1-5	.	.	TRBV19	TGTGCCAGTAGCAGTCAAGGCCCCCATCAGCCCCAGCATTTT	CASSSQGPHQPQHF
TRBJ1-3	.	.	TRBV30	TGTGCCTGGAGCGCAGGGTCTGGAAACACCATATATTTT	CAWSAGSGNTIYF
TRBJ2-7	.	.	TRBV3-1/TRBV3-2	TGTGCCAGCAGCCAAGCGGGGGATTCCTACGAGCAGTACTTC	CASSQAGDSYEQYF
TRBJ2-3	.	.	TRBV7-9	TGTGCCAGCAGCTTGGGAGCGGGAGATACGCAGTATTTT	CASSLGAGDTQYF
TRBJ2-1	.	.	TRBV27	TGTGCCAGCAGCGAATTCGGGGGCGGGGTCAATGAGCAGTTCTTC	CASSEFGGGVNEQFF
TRBJ1-3	.	.	TRBV7-6	TGTGCCAGCAGCTCCAACTCCCACAGCTCTGGAAACACCATATATTTT	CASSSNSHSSGNTIYF
TRBJ1-1	.	.	TRBV19	TGTGCCAGTGGAGGACCCGACGGGGGGAACACTGAAGCTTTCTTT	CASGGPDGGNTEAFF
TRBJ2-7	.	.	TRBV6-5	TGTGCCAGCTCGGGCAGGCGCTACTACGAGCAGTACTTC	CASSGRRYYEQYF
TRBJ2-3	.	.	TRBV2	TGTGCCAGCAGGCCCCCTTACAGCACAGATACGCAGTATTTT	CASRPPYSTDTQYF